One TCR beta chain is described in this entry. This clonotype was picked up a small number of times. This clone's antigen is unknown. Base qualities are missing; no much larger clone stands one base away. This sample is drawn from a study of T-cell memory formation after mild COVID-19 (dated by TCRdb to the early 2020s). Background for the entire study: TCR sequence clusters from the two donors were found to be largely donor specific. Longitudinal TCRalpha and TCRbeta repertoire sequencing tracked T-cell clones expanding and contracting after mild COVID-19 in a couple of donors. Two young, previously healthy adult volunteers, one female and one male, were included in the cohort.

PBMCs were isolated by Ficoll-Paque density gradient centrifugation. V is cut by 3 bases and J by 0 bases, and the space between the germline ends is 9 bases. The cysteine opens and the phenylalanine closes a CDR3 of 14 amino acids. CDR3 DNA is the only sequence kept; it has 42 bases, read in frame from the first base. In the germline V gene, CDR1 corresponds to SGDLS and CDR2 to YYNGEE. Sequencing instrument: Illumina NovaSeq 6000. TCRalpha and TCRbeta cDNA libraries were built by 5'RACE with constant-segment primers, adding sample barcodes and unique molecular identifiers. RNA was extracted from every sample with Trizol reagent. The libraries were amplified in two PCR steps, and the second step added a second sample barcode and Illumina TruSeq adapters. Libraries were sequenced on an Illumina NovaSeq with 2 x 150 bp paired-end reads. The original pipeline was this. The reads were demultiplexed and collapsed into UMI-guided consensus sequences using migec v1.2.7. With mixcr v2.1.11, UMI consensuses were aligned to TRA and TRB V and J templates and assembled into clonotypes. Clonotypes were classified as expanded or contracted when called significant by both edgeR and NoisET, with noise models trained on biological replicates. For edgeR calls, the thresholds were a false discovery rate-adjusted p below 0.01 and a log2 fold-change of 1. As an exploratory analysis of dynamics, PCA with hierarchical clustering was applied to max-normalized trajectories of the 1000 most abundant clonotypes. The CD4 or CD8 phenotype of responding clones was assigned using the separately sequenced CD4+ and CD8+ repertoires. TCRdb passed the public sequencing reads through fastp at Q25 and MiXCR, retaining productive beta sequences. CDR3 protein duplicates are merged, each entry listing the most common genes and DNA. The V and J calls, along with clone size, are taken from TCRdb and not from the paper's own processing. The sample profile shows 300,000 to 400,000 distinct CDR3 sequences; about an eighth of them were found once. The ten biggest clones cover over 20% of the sample.

On the study overall, not on this receptor specifically: Only a couple of mild cases were covered in the study, and larger cohorts including severe cases with pre-infection samples were considered necessary. Some responding clones were detected in pre-infection memory, which suggested that pre-existing cross-reactive memory T cells had joined the SARS-CoV-2 response. The second-wave clones that peaked on day 37 were not confirmed to be SARS-CoV-2 specific. Clones contracting from day 15 to 85 had balanced CD4/CD8 phenotypes, while a second wave expanding from day 15 to 37 was biased towards CD4+. Contracting CD4+ clones were located mainly in the CM and EM memory subsets, whereas CD8+ clones were found to be enriched in EMRA.

The receptor was isolated from a man aged 18 to 30 who had mild COVID-19 (a few samples of this study predate the infection). The sample titles of this study are shuffled in the database, so cell type and time point are left out; the donor was told from shared clones. The chain joins TRBV9 to TRBJ1-1; the D gene cannot be named for sure. Sequencing was done on a sample of PBMCs or a T cell subset sorted from them (not recorded which). The CDR3 protein: CASSEGFLNTEAFF. The nucleotide sequence is given as TGTGCCAGCAGCGAGGGATTTCTGAACACTGAAGCTTTCTTT.